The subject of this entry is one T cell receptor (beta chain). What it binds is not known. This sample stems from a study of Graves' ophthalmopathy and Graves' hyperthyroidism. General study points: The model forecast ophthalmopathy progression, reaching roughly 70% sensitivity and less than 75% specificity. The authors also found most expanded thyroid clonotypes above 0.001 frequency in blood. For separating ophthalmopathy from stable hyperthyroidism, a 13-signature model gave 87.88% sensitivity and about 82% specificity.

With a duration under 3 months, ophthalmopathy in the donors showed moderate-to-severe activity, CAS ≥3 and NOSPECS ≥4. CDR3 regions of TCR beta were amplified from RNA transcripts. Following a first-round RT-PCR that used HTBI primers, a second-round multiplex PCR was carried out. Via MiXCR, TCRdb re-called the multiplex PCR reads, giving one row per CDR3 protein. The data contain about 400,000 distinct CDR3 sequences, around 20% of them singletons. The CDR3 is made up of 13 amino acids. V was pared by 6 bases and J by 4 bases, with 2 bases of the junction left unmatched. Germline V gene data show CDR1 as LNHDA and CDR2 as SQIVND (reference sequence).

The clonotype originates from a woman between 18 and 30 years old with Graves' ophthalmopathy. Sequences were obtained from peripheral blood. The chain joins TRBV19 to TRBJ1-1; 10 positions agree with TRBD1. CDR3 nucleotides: TGTGCCAGTAGGGGACAGGGGAGCACTGAAGCTTTCTTT. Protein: CASRGQGSTEAFF.